One and the same sample provided the 12 T cell receptor beta chains below, sequenced in a study of blood T cell repertoires in COVID-19. The assay was immunoSEQ multiplex PCR, and TCRdb's table has in-frame clones only and misses some. The table includes fewer than 110,000 clones, 60% to 85% detected once. Specimen: peripheral blood. The receptors shown here come from a man in his 70s with acute or convalescent COVID-19.

The genes are TRBV2 and TRBJ1-2; the D gene is possibly TRBD1 (5 bases). The V end was cut by 5 bases, the J end by 4 bases, with 8 bases between. There are 12 residues in the CDR3. Germline loops: CDR1 SNHLY, CDR2 FYNNEI. The CDR3 DNA follows: TGTGCCAGCAGTCTGGACACCTATGGCTACACCTTC. Amino acids: CASSLDTYGYTF.

The V gene is TRBV2, the J gene TRBJ1-1; D unclear. Per germline, CDR1 SNHLY and CDR2 FYNNEI. This CDR3 spans 13 amino acids. The germline V and J ends were trimmed by 7 bases and 3 bases, with 12 bases remaining between them. The CDR3 DNA sequence: TGTGCCAGCATAGAAAGCGGGTACACTGAAGCTTTCTTT. It encodes CASIESGYTEAFF.

The rearrangement links TRBV6-4 to TRBJ2-2; unclear D gene. This CDR3 comprises 15 residues. V lost 8 bases and J 2 bases, leaving 15 bases between the germline ends. CDR1 is MRHNA, CDR2 SNTAGT, per germline. The CDR3 nucleotides are TGTGCCAGCCCCAACGAAGAACTAAACACCGGGGAGCTGTTTTTT. This gives the protein CASPNEELNTGELFF.

The chain has TRBV7-3 and TRBJ1-6; TRBD1 might be the D (5 bases). Germline V lookup: CDR1 SGHTA, CDR2 FQGTGA. Deletions cut 4 bases from V and 7 bases from J, with 11 bases between. The length of the CDR3 is 14 residues. The CDR3, as DNA: TGTGCCAGCAGCTCCGGGACTGGGAATTCACCCCTCCACTTT. Protein: CASSSGTGNSPLHF. Together with reference TRBV7-3 and TRBJ1-6, the CDR3 gives the full variable domain: GAGVSQTPSNKVTEKGKYVELRCDPISGHTALYWYRQSLGQGPEFLIYFQGTGAADDSGLPNDRFFAVRPEGSVSTLKIQRTERGDSAVYLCASSSGTGNSPLHFGNGTRLTVT.

This clone was detected only a few times. The rearrangement joins TRBV7-6 to TRBJ1-3, with 8 nucleotides matching TRBD1. The CDR3 has 15 amino acids. CDR1 and CDR2 from the germline V gene are SGHVS and FNYEAQ. After removal of 5 bases from V and 2 bases from J, the junction contained 5 bases not matched to a gene. CDR3 loop: CASSHRGKAGNTIYF. The CDR3 DNA is TGTGCCAGCAGCCACAGGGGGAAGGCTGGAAACACCATATATTTT.

The rearrangement uses TRBV11-2 and TRBJ1-2, with 7 bases matching TRBD1. Trimming removed 0 bases from V and 3 bases from J; junction bases left unmatched: 7. Germline assignment: CDR1 SGHAT and CDR2 FQNNGV. This CDR3 has 16 amino acids. The CDR3 region has the DNA TGTGCCAGCAGCTTAGACTCTAGGACAGGCTACTATGGCTACACCTTC. It translates to CASSLDSRTGYYGYTF.

The chain joins TRBV29-1 to TRBJ1-2; TRBD1 is a possible D gene (5 bases). V lost 7 bases, J lost 8 bases, and 14 bases lay in between. The CDR3 has 11 residues. CDR1 and CDR2 from the germline V gene are SQVTM and ANQGSEA. This chain's CDR3 is CSALSGEGYTF. The CDR3 DNA reads as TGCAGCGCCCTGTCGGGGGAAGGCTACACCTTC.

The chain combines TRBV5-1 with TRBJ1-1, with D hard to call. This CDR3 has 13 residues. Germline V lookup: CDR1 SGHRS, CDR2 YFSETQ. V lost 1 base, J lost 5 bases, and 9 bases lay in between. The CDR3 bases are TGCGCCAGCAGCTTGACGTCCCGGACTGAAGCTTTCTTT. Its protein product is CASSLTSRTEAFF.

The CDR3 is CASSEALRRRGNNEQFF. CDR3 in DNA: TGTGCCAGCAGTGAAGCGCTTAGACGGCGGGGAAACAATGAGCAGTTCTTC. This chain joins TRBV6-1 and TRBJ2-1, with D possibly TRBD2 on 6 matching bases. The CDR3 length is 17 residues. V lost 0 bases, J lost 5 bases, and 17 bases lay in between. CDR1 is MNHNS and CDR2 is SASEGT in the germline V gene.

This chain uses TRBV2 with TRBJ2-6, with a possible D match to TRBD1 (7 bases). Germline values: CDR1 SNHLY, CDR2 FYNNEI. The CDR3 runs to 16 residues. V dropped 6 bases and J dropped 0 bases, with 12 bases sitting between them. The CDR3 loop is CASRGGDSSGANVLTF. Written as DNA, the CDR3 is TGTGCCAGCAGAGGAGGGGACAGCTCTGGGGCCAACGTCCTGACTTTC. The full variable domain, in which reference TRBV2 and TRBJ2-6 provide the parts outside the CDR3, is EPEVTQTPSHQVTQMGQEVILRCVPISNHLYFYWYRQILGQKVEFLVSFYNNEISEKSEIFDDQFSVERPDGSNFTLKIRSTKLEDSAMYFCASRGGDSSGANVLTFGAGSRLTVL.

This clone was seen a single time. The rearrangement joins TRBV5-4 to TRBJ1-1; 7 nucleotides line up with TRBD1. The junction had 4 bases not matched to a gene; V was cut back by 1 base and J by 7 bases. The CDR3 sequence is 13 residues long. Germline CDR1 reads SGHNT; CDR2 reads YYREEE (reference sequence). CDR3 sequence: CASSLSGGGEAFF. CDR3 bases: TGTGCCAGCAGCTTGTCAGGGGGTGGTGAAGCTTTCTTT.

This chain links TRBV14 with TRBJ2-3; 8 bases map to TRBD2. The CDR3 covers 16 residues. Germline lookup yields CDR1 SGHDN and CDR2 FVKESK. V lost 1 base, J lost 5 bases, and 8 bases stayed unmatched. The CDR3 sequence: CASSQGTGGPRDTQYF. DNA of the CDR3: TGTGCCAGCAGCCAAGGGACGGGGGGGCCGAGAGATACGCAGTATTTT. Filled out from reference TRBV14 and TRBJ2-3, the complete variable domain reads EAGVTQFPSHSVIEKGQTVTLRCDPISGHDNLYWYRRVMGKEIKFLLHFVKESKQDESGMPNNRFLAERTGGTYSTLKVQPAELEDSGVYFCASSQGTGGPRDTQYFGPGTRLTVL.